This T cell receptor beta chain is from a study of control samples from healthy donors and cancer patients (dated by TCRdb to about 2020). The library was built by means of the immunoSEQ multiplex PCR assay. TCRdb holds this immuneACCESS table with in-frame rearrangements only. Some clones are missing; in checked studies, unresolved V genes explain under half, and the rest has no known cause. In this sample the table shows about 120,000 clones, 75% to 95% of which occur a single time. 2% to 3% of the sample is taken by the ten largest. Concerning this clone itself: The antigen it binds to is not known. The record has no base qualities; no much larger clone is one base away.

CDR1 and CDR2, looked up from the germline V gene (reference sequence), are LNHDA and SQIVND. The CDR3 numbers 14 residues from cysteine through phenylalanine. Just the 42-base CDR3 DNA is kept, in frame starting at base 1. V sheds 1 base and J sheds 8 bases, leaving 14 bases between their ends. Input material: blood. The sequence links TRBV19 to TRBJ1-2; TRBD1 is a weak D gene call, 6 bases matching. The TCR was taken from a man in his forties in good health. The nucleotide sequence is TGTGCCAGTAGTATAGTTCGGGGGGCGCAGGGCTACACCTTC. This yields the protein CASSIVRGAQGYTF.